These 18 T cell receptor beta chains came from one sample sequenced in a study of T cell responses to AZD1222 COVID-19 vaccine. TCRdb's copy holds only in-frame clones and misses some; the assay was immunoSEQ multiplex PCR. The sample consists of some 140,000 clones, roughly nine tenths of them appearing once. The source material was peripheral blood, sampled on day 0 of MenACWY control vaccination. Receptor source: an adult in good health.

This clone was counted once. The J gene is TRBJ1-1, the V gene TRBV24-1; 9 nucleotides align to TRBD1. From germline, CDR1 is KGHDR and CDR2 SFDVKD. CDR3 size: 15 residues. V shed 2 bases and J 8 bases; nucleotides not matched to a gene: 8. CDR3 region: CATSDSGQGREEAFF. The CDR3, as DNA: TGTGCCACCAGTGATTCCGGACAGGGGAGGGAGGAAGCTTTCTTT.

This clone was counted between two and nine times. The chain carries TRBV6-5 and TRBJ1-2; weak D call: TRBD1 (6 bases). This CDR3 comprises 14 residues. V lost 6 bases and J 1 base, leaving 12 bases between the germline ends. CDR1 is MNHEY and CDR2 is SVGAGI in the germline V gene. CDR3 DNA: TGTGCCAGCAGCGGACAGAACAGTAACTATGGCTACACCTTC. Translated, it gives CASSGQNSNYGYTF.

This clone was observed once. This chain links TRBV7-9 with TRBJ1-5; 8 positions agree with TRBD1. Trimming at V came to 6 bases and at J to 7 bases, leaving 11 bases not matched to a gene. Germline CDR1 is SEHNR and CDR2 is FQNEAQ (reference sequence). The CDR3 length is 15 residues. The CDR3 spells CASRSSDREEQPQHF. The DNA for the CDR3 is TGTGCCAGCAGGTCGTCGGACAGGGAGGAACAGCCCCAGCATTTT.

V gene TRBV5-4 combines with J gene TRBJ2-3, with TRBD2 matching 10 bases. The CDR3 runs to 16 residues. CDR1 and CDR2 from the germline V gene are SGHNT and YYREEE (reference sequence). V shed 2 bases and J 6 bases; nucleotides not matched to a gene: 9. CDR3 DNA sequence: TGTGCCAGCAGCTTCCCAAGCGGGGGGGCCGCGGATACGCAGTATTTT. Its protein is CASSFPSGGAADTQYF.

In its sample, this clone was seen once. The chain couples TRBV4-1 to TRBJ1-3, with a possible D match to TRBD1 (5 bases). This CDR3 contains 16 residues. V shed 4 bases and J shed 4 bases, with 17 bases lying between them. Germline CDR1 and CDR2: MGHRA and YSYEKL. CDR3 residues: CASSPPLEGLGNTIYF. DNA for the CDR3: TGCGCCAGCAGCCCGCCTTTAGAGGGGCTCGGAAACACCATATATTTT.

This clone was counted only a few times. For the CDR3, the DNA is TGTGCCAGCAGCCCGGACTCTCTTACCAATTCACCCCTCCACTTT. Its protein product is CASSPDSLTNSPLHF. The rearrangement joins TRBV5-5 to TRBJ1-6; no clear D gene. The CDR3 totals 15 residues. Germline V lookup: CDR1 SGHKS, CDR2 YYEKEE (reference sequence). Trimming shortened V by 4 bases and J by 7 bases, and 15 bases separated the two germline ends.

The chain links TRBV4-2 to TRBJ1-4, with no clear D. V dropped 0 bases and J dropped 0 bases, with 8 bases sitting between them. The CDR3 has 16 residues. Germline assignment: CDR1 LGHNA and CDR2 YNFKEQ. The CDR3 nucleotides read TGTGCCAGCAGCCAAGAAAGCTGGGCAACTAATGAAAAACTGTTTTTT. Translated, it gives CASSQESWATNEKLFF.

The chain uses TRBV18 and TRBJ2-5, with TRBD2 matching 7 bases. The germline V gene has CDR1 KGHSH and CDR2 LQKENI. CDR3 length: 18 residues. V shed 3 bases and J 0 bases; nucleotides not matched to a gene: 13. In DNA, the CDR3 is TGTGCCAGCTCACCCATTGGGACTATCAATTCACACCAAGAGACCCAGTACTTC. This gives the protein CASSPIGTINSHQETQYF.

The rearrangement links TRBV11-2 to TRBJ1-1; 9 bases are shared with TRBD1. V trimming: 4 bases; J trimming: 7 bases; junction bases outside the gene matches: 7. The CDR3 extends over 14 amino acids. Germline lookup yields CDR1 SGHAT and CDR2 FQNNGV. The CDR3 region is CASSSGTGLREAFF. For the CDR3, the DNA is TGTGCCAGCAGCTCCGGGACAGGGTTACGTGAAGCTTTCTTT. The whole variable domain, filled in from reference TRBV11-2 and TRBJ1-1, reads EAGVAQSPRYKIIEKRQSVAFWCNPISGHATLYWYQQILGQGPKLLIQFQNNGVVDDSQLPKDRFSAERLKGVDSTLKIQPAKLEDSAVYLCASSSGTGLREAFFGQGTRLTVV.

This chain links TRBV29-1 with TRBJ2-3; 10 bases are a match to TRBD2. J gave up 2 bases and V 8 bases, and 10 bases lay outside the gene matches. CDR1 SQVTM and CDR2 ANQGSEA come from the germline V gene. The CDR3 runs to 15 residues. CDR3 sequence (DNA): TGCAGCTCGAGGGGTCTAGCGGGGGCCACAGATACGCAGTATTTT. Translating gives CSSRGLAGATDTQYF.

V gene TRBV6-4 combines with J gene TRBJ2-1; 11 nucleotides align to TRBD1. J gave up 6 bases and V 6 bases, and 7 bases lay outside the gene matches. CDR1 MRHNA and CDR2 SNTAGT come from the germline V gene. The length of the CDR3 is 15 residues. CDR3 sequence: CASSSGQGAPNEQFF. CDR3 nucleotides: TGTGCCAGCAGCTCAGGACAGGGGGCCCCCAATGAGCAGTTCTTC.

The V gene is TRBV7-9, the J gene TRBJ2-5, with a possible D match to TRBD1 (6 bases). Trimming pared 5 bases from V and 3 bases from J, leaving 10 bases between. CDR3 size: 13 residues. Per the germline V gene, CDR1 is SEHNR and CDR2 is FQNEAQ (reference sequence). The CDR3 nucleotides read TGTGCCAGCAGCGTATACAGGGAAGAGACCCAGTACTTC. Residues: CASSVYREETQYF. The entire variable domain, with the rest obtained from reference TRBV7-9 and TRBJ2-5, is as follows: DTGVSQNPRHKITKRGQNVTFRCDPISEHNRLYWYRQTLGQGPEFLTYFQNEAQLEKSRLLSDRFSAERPKGSFSTLEIQRTEQGDSAMYLCASSVYREETQYFGPGTRLLVL.

This chain connects TRBV5-5 to TRBJ2-7; 10 bases map to TRBD2. The germline V gene has CDR1 SGHKS and CDR2 YYEKEE (reference sequence). The CDR3 contains 15 residues. V was pared by 4 bases and J by 0 bases, with 4 bases of the junction left unmatched. The CDR3 reads CASSPGTSASYEQYF. The CDR3 bases are TGTGCCAGCAGCCCGGGGACTAGCGCCTCCTACGAGCAGTACTTC.

This sequence joins TRBV28 and TRBJ1-4, with D hard to call. V shed 5 bases and J shed 6 bases, with 4 bases lying between them. CDR3 size: 11 residues. CDR1 is MDHEN, CDR2 SYDVKM, per germline. This chain's CDR3 is CASSPDEKLFF. The CDR3 nucleotides read TGTGCCAGCAGTCCCGATGAAAAACTGTTTTTT.

In regard to this clone: A junction end diverges from the germline sequence, so it may reflect a read error. The gene calls are TRBV6-2 or TRBV6-3 and TRBJ2-2, with no clear D. This CDR3 comprises 13 residues. CDR1 and CDR2 from the germline V gene are MNHEY and SVGEGT. In nucleotides, the CDR3 is TGTGCCAGCAGATACTACCCAGGCGGGGAGCTGTTTTTT. This translates into CASRYYPGGELFF.

The chain couples TRBV14 to TRBJ2-3; 11 nucleotides match TRBD2. The CDR3 sequence is 17 residues long. The germline CDR1 and CDR2 sequences are SGHDN and FVKESK. V lost 1 base to trimming and J lost 3 bases; unmatched junction nucleotides: 6. The CDR3 DNA follows: TGTGCCAGCAGCCAAGGGGGACTAGCGGTGGGGACAGATACGCAGTATTTT. Translation gives CASSQGGLAVGTDTQYF.

Here the CDR3 reads CASSTGLGTEAFF. CDR3 in DNA: TGTGCCAGCAGTACCGGCCTGGGCACTGAAGCTTTCTTT. The chain is built from TRBV2 and TRBJ1-1, with unresolved D. Per the germline V gene, CDR1 is SNHLY and CDR2 is FYNNEI. The CDR3 is made up of 13 amino acids. Trimming left V 5 bases short and J 4 bases short, with 11 bases between.

The chain uses TRBV5-4 and TRBJ1-4; D perhaps matches TRBD1 (6 bases). The V end was cut by 3 bases, the J end by 0 bases, with 9 bases between. This CDR3 is 15 amino acids long. Germline lookup yields CDR1 SGHNT and CDR2 YYREEE (reference sequence). The chain's CDR3 is CASSSDRSTNEKLFF. CDR3 nucleotide sequence: TGTGCCAGCAGCTCCGACAGGTCAACTAATGAAAAACTGTTTTTT.